One and the same sample provided the 20 T cell receptor beta chains below, sequenced in a study of blood T cell repertoires in COVID-19. The protocol was immunoSEQ multiplex PCR, while the TCRdb copy is restricted to in-frame clones and leaves out a portion. Of roughly 140,000 clones detected, about four fifths appear once; the ten largest clones hold around 8.2%. The sequenced sample consisted of peripheral blood. All receptors come from a human donor in a cohort sampled during active COVID-19.

The V gene is TRBV6-5, the J gene TRBJ2-2, with a tentative D call TRBD1 (5 bases). Trimming cost V 5 bases and J 4 bases, with 14 bases left between them. CDR3 length equals 15 residues. From germline, CDR1 is MNHEY and CDR2 SVGAGI. The CDR3 DNA is TGTGCCAGCAGTCCCAGGGATATTTCCACCGGGGAGCTGTTTTTT. This translates into CASSPRDISTGELFF.

The V call is TRBV9, the J call TRBJ2-5, with D tentatively TRBD2 (5 bases). The germline CDR1 and CDR2 sequences are SGDLS and YYNGEE. With 0 bases removed from V and 3 bases from J, the gap between germline ends came to 12 bases. This CDR3 region has 15 residues. The CDR3 region is CASSVGWGAKETQYF. CDR3 DNA sequence: TGTGCCAGCAGCGTAGGTTGGGGAGCTAAAGAGACCCAGTACTTC. The variable domain in full, with the rest retrieved from reference TRBV9 and TRBJ2-5, is DSGVTQTPKHLITATGQRVTLRCSPRSGDLSVYWYQQSLDQGLQFLIQYYNGEERAKGNILERFSAQQFPDLHSELNLSSLELGDSALYFCASSVGWGAKETQYFGPGTRLLVL.

The J gene is TRBJ2-7, the V gene TRBV9, with 9 positions matching TRBD2. V dropped 4 bases and J dropped 6; count of bases not matched to a gene: 11. This CDR3 comprises 15 residues. Germline CDR1 SGDLS, CDR2 YYNGEE. The CDR3 DNA is TGTGCCAGCAGCCCCCGACTAGCGGCTTCCCTCGAGCAGTACTTC. Its protein is CASSPRLAASLEQYF.

The V call is TRBV27, the J call TRBJ2-5; D is unclear. With 5 bases removed from V and 0 bases from J, the gap between germline ends came to 4 bases. CDR1 is MNHEY, CDR2 SMNVEV, per germline (reference sequence). This CDR3 spans 12 amino acids. CDR3 residues: CASSPDQETQYF. CDR3 in DNA: TGTGCCAGCAGTCCCGACCAAGAGACCCAGTACTTC.

The rearrangement links TRBV9 to TRBJ1-2, with TRBD1 matching 9 bases. The CDR3 runs 16 residues. CDR1 and CDR2 (germline): SGDLS, YYNGEE. With V trimmed by 5 bases and J by 2 bases, 10 bases remained unmatched. The CDR3 DNA is TGTGCCAGCAGTGGGACAGGGCCAGCGGGGAACTATGGCTACACCTTC. The encoded protein is CASSGTGPAGNYGYTF. Drawing the rest from reference TRBV9 and TRBJ1-2, the complete variable domain is DSGVTQTPKHLITATGQRVTLRCSPRSGDLSVYWYQQSLDQGLQFLIQYYNGEERAKGNILERFSAQQFPDLHSELNLSSLELGDSALYFCASSGTGPAGNYGYTFGSGTRLTVV.

The table lists this clone with a count of one. This chain joins TRBV7-9 and TRBJ2-3; no firm D call. The germline gives CDR1 SEHNR, CDR2 FQNEAQ (reference sequence). With 5 bases removed from V and 12 bases from J, the gap between germline ends came to 18 bases. The length of the CDR3 is 13 residues. In nucleotides, the CDR3 is TGTGCCAGCAGCCGACAAGACCGGATGGCCCAGTATTTT. Its protein product is CASSRQDRMAQYF.

The chain is built from TRBV28 and TRBJ1-1; a weak D match, TRBD1 (5 bases). The germline V and J ends were trimmed by 1 base and 3 bases, with 12 bases remaining between them. Germline V CDR1 and CDR2: MDHEN, SYDVKM. This CDR3 has 15 residues. The chain's CDR3 is CASSLLSRGDTEAFF. DNA for the CDR3: TGTGCCAGCAGTTTATTAAGTCGGGGGGACACTGAAGCTTTCTTT.

The V call is TRBV27, the J call TRBJ1-2, with D perhaps matching TRBD1 (6 bases). The CDR3 has 14 residues. Per germline, CDR1 MNHEY and CDR2 SMNVEV (reference sequence). V was pared by 5 bases and J by 2 bases, with 12 bases between. CDR3 residues: CASSPQGVNYGYTF. CDR3 sequence (DNA): TGTGCCAGCAGTCCACAGGGAGTCAACTATGGCTACACCTTC.

The chain links TRBV28 to TRBJ2-7, with D tentatively TRBD1 (6 bases). The CDR3 has 16 amino acids. V gave up 6 bases and J gave up 4 bases, with 22 bases separating them. Germline V CDR1 and CDR2: MDHEN, SYDVKM. The DNA for the CDR3 is TGTGCCAGCAGCCAGGAGAGTACAGGGTACGATTACGAGCAGTACTTC. Its translation: CASSQESTGYDYEQYF.

The V call is TRBV29-1, the J call TRBJ2-7; 7 bases match TRBD2. There are 13 residues in the CDR3. In germline, CDR1 is SQVTM, CDR2 ANQGSEA. J lost 2 bases, V lost 4 bases, and 5 bases had no gene match. The CDR3 DNA reads as TGCAGCGTTGGGGGAGGGGCCACCTACGAGCAGTACTTC. This gives the protein CSVGGGATYEQYF.

The chain uses TRBV19 and TRBJ1-2, with TRBD1 matching 8 bases. The germline V gene has CDR1 LNHDA and CDR2 SQIVND (reference sequence). This CDR3 is 13 amino acids long. The V gene end was trimmed by 7 bases and the J gene end by 6 bases; junction bases not matched to a gene: 7. CDR3 in amino acids: CASNHQGADGYTF. The CDR3 DNA sequence: TGTGCCAGTAACCACCAGGGGGCAGATGGCTACACCTTC.

The chain uses TRBV24-1 and TRBJ1-2; 8 positions agree with TRBD1. This CDR3 spans 13 amino acids. With V trimmed by 7 bases and J by 8 bases, 8 bases remained unmatched. The germline gives CDR1 KGHDR, CDR2 SFDVKD. The CDR3 nucleotides read TGTGCCACCAGCGATACAGGGGGGGTAGGCTACACCTTC. Translating it yields CATSDTGGVGYTF.

The chain employs TRBV5-5 and TRBJ2-6; 9 nucleotides match TRBD1. The CDR3 runs 18 residues. Germline V gene data show CDR1 as SGHKS and CDR2 as YYEKEE (reference sequence). Unmatched junction bases numbered 4, after V lost 0 bases and J lost 0 bases. CDR3 protein: CASSLAGQGRSGANVLTF. CDR3 coding DNA: TGTGCCAGCAGCTTGGCGGGACAGGGTCGCTCTGGGGCCAACGTCCTGACTTTC.

This chain links TRBV5-4 with TRBJ1-1; the D gene is possibly TRBD1 (5 bases). This CDR3 contains 13 residues. The ends were cut back, 6 bases at V and 3 bases at J, with 12 bases in the middle. Germline CDR1 is SGHNT and CDR2 is YYREEE (reference sequence). This CDR3 reads CASNLDTYTEAFF. The CDR3 DNA follows: TGTGCCAGCAACCTGGACACATACACTGAAGCTTTCTTT.

The V call is TRBV7-2, the J call TRBJ2-7, with D possibly being TRBD1 (6 bases). Per the germline V gene, CDR1 is SGHTA and CDR2 is FQGNSA. Deletions cut 2 bases from V and 3 bases from J, with 14 bases between. The CDR3 contains 15 residues. In nucleotides, the CDR3 is TGTGCCAGCAGCTTACTACCCGGACAGTACTACGAGCAGTACTTC. Its protein product is CASSLLPGQYYEQYF.

V usage is TRBV12-5 and J usage is TRBJ1-1; TRBD1 matches at 9 bases. With V trimmed by 0 bases and J by 1 base, 15 bases remained unmatched. CDR1 and CDR2 from the germline V gene are LGHNT and FRNRAP. This CDR3 has 20 amino acids. CDR3 sequence (DNA): TGTGCTAGTGGTTTGGTACTAGGGAGGGACAGGGTTAAGCCGAACACTGAAGCTTTCTTT. It codes for CASGLVLGRDRVKPNTEAFF.

The chain carries TRBV27 and TRBJ1-1; TRBD1 might be the D (5 bases). Per germline, CDR1 MNHEY and CDR2 SMNVEV (reference sequence). V was clipped by 3 bases and J by 4 bases, with 18 bases between them. This CDR3 is built from 16 residues. The CDR3 bases are TGTGCCAGCAGTTTGAGTGGAAGGACGGGGGTCACTGAAGCTTTCTTT. It encodes CASSLSGRTGVTEAFF.

This chain connects TRBV19 to TRBJ2-7, with D uncertain. CDR1 is LNHDA and CDR2 is SQIVND in the germline V gene (reference sequence). The CDR3 covers 14 residues. The V and J ends lost 4 bases and 0 bases respectively, with 10 bases between them. In nucleotides, the CDR3 is TGTGCCAGTAGTAACGCCGTCAGCTCCTACGAGCAGTACTTC. Its translation: CASSNAVSSYEQYF.

The chain combines TRBV19 with TRBJ1-1; D possibly corresponds to TRBD1 (6 bases). The CDR3 totals 15 residues. Germline loops: CDR1 LNHDA, CDR2 SQIVND (reference sequence). Trimming stripped 5 bases from V and 1 base from J, with 14 bases between. CDR3 sequence reads: CASSLWIRGNTEAFF. In DNA form, the CDR3 reads TGTGCCAGTAGTCTATGGATCAGGGGGAACACTGAAGCTTTCTTT.

The chain employs TRBV6-6 and TRBJ1-2; D unresolved. V lost 4 bases and J lost 8, with 11 bases in between. Germline values: CDR1 MNHNY, CDR2 SVGAGI (reference sequence). The CDR3 has 12 residues. The DNA for the CDR3 is TGTGCCAGCAGTTTCGACAAGGCAGGCTACACCTTC. It codes for CASSFDKAGYTF.